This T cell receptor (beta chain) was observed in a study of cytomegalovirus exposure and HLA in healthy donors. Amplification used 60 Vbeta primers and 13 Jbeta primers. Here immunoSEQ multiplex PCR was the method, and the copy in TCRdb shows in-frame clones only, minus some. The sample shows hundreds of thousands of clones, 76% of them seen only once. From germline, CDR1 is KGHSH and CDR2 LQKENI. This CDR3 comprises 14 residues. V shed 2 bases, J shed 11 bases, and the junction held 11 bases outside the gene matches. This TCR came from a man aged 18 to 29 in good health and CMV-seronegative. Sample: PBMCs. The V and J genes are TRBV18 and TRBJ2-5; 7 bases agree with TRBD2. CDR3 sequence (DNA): TGTGCCAGCTCACCAAAGGCGGGAGAAGGTGAGCAGTACTTC. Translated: CASSPKAGEGEQYF.